This T cell receptor (beta chain) originates from a study of shared clonotypes between healthy human individuals. This clone has ten or more counts. Sequencing was performed with immunoSEQ multiplex PCR; in TCRdb, only in-frame clones are kept and a portion is missing. The repertoire consists of about 2 million clones, with 85% to 95% occurring once and the leading ten covering more than 0.1%. Germline-derived CDR1 and CDR2 are SGDLS and YYNGEE. The length of the CDR3 is 14 residues. The ends were cut back, 3 bases at V and 4 bases at J, with 13 bases in the middle. The V gene is TRBV9, the J gene TRBJ1-1; D call uncertain. The sequencing sample was made of naive CD4+ T cells sorted from blood. The subset here: CD45RA+ positively selected. The TCR originated in a man younger than 30 in good health. The CDR3 DNA reads as TGTGCCAGCAGCGCACACCTCGAGGGCACTGAAGCTTTCTTT. Its protein product is CASSAHLEGTEAFF.